Listed below are T cell receptor beta chains from one sample, sequenced in a study of circulating CD8 cells and anti-PD-1 response in melanoma. TCRdb re-called the reads through MiXCR, storing one row per CDR3 protein. The table lists 950 to 1,100 distinct CDR3 sequences, 5% to 6.5% of them singletons. Sample: CD8+ T cells from PBMCs, taken at baseline or after one month of anti-PD-1 therapy (not recorded which). Receptors originate from a human donor with melanoma. CDR3s include the opening cysteine and the closing phenylalanine or tryptophan. A D gene is named only where the DNA matches it firmly. Only part of the rows carry a size: once, few, many, or a class if the clone is expanded.

size: medium-sized; D: -; V: TRBV9; J: TRBJ2-7; CDR3: CASSVDQGHEQYF; DNA: TGTGCCAGCAGCGTAGACCAGGGTCACGAGCAGTACTTC
size: -; D: TRBD1; V: TRBV27; J: TRBJ1-1; CDR3: CASSLTGASTEAFF; DNA: TGTGCCAGCAGTTTGACAGGGGCCAGCACTGAAGCTTTCTTT
size: hyperexpanded; D: TRBD1; V: TRBV19; J: TRBJ2-7; CDR3: CASTPTGGIYEQYF; DNA: TGTGCCAGTACTCCGACAGGGGGAATATACGAGCAGTACTTC
size: medium-sized; D: -; V: TRBV4-1; J: TRBJ2-6; CDR3: CASSQNIDYTQEILSGANVLTF; DNA: TGCGCCAGCAGCCAAAATATCGACTACACACAGGAAATTCTCTCTGGGGCCAACGTCCTGACTTTC
size: medium-sized; D: TRBD2; V: TRBV28; J: TRBJ2-5; CDR3: CASSLGLAENQETQYF; DNA: TGTGCCAGCAGTTTGGGACTAGCGGAGAACCAAGAGACCCAGTACTTC
size: medium-sized; D: -; V: TRBV18; J: TRBJ2-7; CDR3: CASSPRDGASYEQYF; DNA: TGTGCCAGCTCACCCCGGGACGGCGCCTCCTACGAGCAGTACTTC
size: medium-sized; D: TRBD2; V: TRBV27; J: TRBJ2-3; CDR3: CASSFRSSGGAETDTQYF; DNA: TGTGCCAGCAGTTTTAGGAGTAGCGGGGGGGCGGAGACAGATACGCAGTATTTT
size: medium-sized; D: -; V: TRBV19; J: TRBJ2-1; CDR3: CASRPRLGRAPNLEQFF; DNA: TGTGCCAGTAGGCCGAGACTAGGGCGGGCACCCAATCTTGAGCAGTTCTTC
size: medium-sized; D: TRBD1; V: TRBV27; J: TRBJ2-7; CDR3: CASWTRDRMTYEQYF; DNA: TGTGCCAGCTGGACCCGGGACAGGATGACCTACGAGCAGTACTTC
size: large; D: TRBD1; V: TRBV2; J: TRBJ1-1; CDR3: CASSSGTGGLDTEAFF; DNA: TGTGCCAGCAGTTCCGGGACAGGGGGCCTAGACACTGAAGCTTTCTTT
size: large; D: TRBD1; V: TRBV7-3; J: TRBJ2-7; CDR3: CASSLGPGGSSYEQYF; DNA: TGTGCCAGCAGCTTAGGTCCAGGGGGAAGCTCCTACGAGCAGTACTTC
size: medium-sized; D: TRBD1; V: TRBV20-1; J: TRBJ2-7; CDR3: CSANDRGNYEQYF; DNA: TGCAGTGCTAACGACAGGGGAAACTACGAGCAGTACTTC
size: medium-sized; D: -; V: TRBV27; J: TRBJ2-1; CDR3: CASSLGVKWNEQFF; DNA: TGTGCCAGCAGTTTAGGAGTGAAATGGAATGAGCAGTTCTTC
size: few; D: -; V: TRBV11-2; J: TRBJ2-3; CDR3: CASSGGGGPADTQYF; DNA: TGTGCCAGCAGCGGGGGAGGAGGGCCGGCAGATACGCAGTATTTT
size: medium-sized; D: TRBD1; V: TRBV28; J: TRBJ1-1; CDR3: CASSGDREWTEAFF; DNA: TGTGCCAGCAGTGGGGACAGGGAGTGGACTGAAGCTTTCTTT
size: large; D: -; V: TRBV7-3; J: TRBJ2-6; CDR3: CASSQETGVGANVLTF; DNA: TGTGCCAGCAGCCAAGAGACTGGGGTTGGGGCCAACGTCCTGACTTTC
size: large; D: TRBD1; V: TRBV2; J: TRBJ1-1; CDR3: CASSGQGGRTEAFF; DNA: TGTGCCAGCAGTGGACAGGGGGGGAGGACTGAAGCTTTCTTT
size: large; D: -; V: TRBV19; J: TRBJ2-1; CDR3: CASSVGPRYNEQFF; DNA: TGTGCCAGTAGTGTCGGGCCGCGGTACAATGAGCAGTTCTTC
size: -; D: -; V: TRBV5-5; J: TRBJ2-7; CDR3: CASSSGFARDEQYF; DNA: TGTGCCAGCAGCTCTGGGTTCGCGCGCGACGAGCAGTACTTC
size: medium-sized; D: TRBD1; V: TRBV20-1; J: TRBJ2-5; CDR3: CSAGQGTQTQYF; DNA: TGCAGTGCTGGACAGGGGACGCAGACCCAGTACTTC
size: -; D: -; V: TRBV5-4; J: TRBJ1-2; CDR3: CASSPEGVEDYTF; DNA: TGTGCCAGCAGCCCGGAGGGGGTAGAGGACTACACCTTC
size: large; D: -; V: TRBV14; J: TRBJ2-7; CDR3: CASSQENRHYEQYF; DNA: TGTGCCAGCAGCCAAGAGAACAGACACTACGAGCAGTACTTC
size: large; D: -; V: TRBV7-2; J: TRBJ2-5; CDR3: CPEQETQYF; DNA: TGTCCGGAGCAAGAGACCCAGTACTTC
size: medium-sized; D: TRBD2; V: TRBV28; J: TRBJ2-7; CDR3: CASSLGSGGPYEQYF; DNA: TGTGCCAGCAGCTTGGGGAGCGGGGGCCCCTACGAGCAGTACTTC
size: large; D: -; V: TRBV5-8; J: TRBJ2-7; CDR3: CASSLGVYEQYF; DNA: TGTGCCAGCAGCTTGGGGGTCTACGAGCAGTACTTC
size: medium-sized; D: -; V: TRBV20-1; J: TRBJ1-1; CDR3: CSARAPFVAEAFF; DNA: TGCAGTGCTAGAGCTCCCTTCGTCGCCGAAGCTTTCTTT
size: large; D: -; V: TRBV28; J: TRBJ2-1; CDR3: CASSLGRALYNEQFF; DNA: TGTGCCAGCAGTTTAGGCAGGGCCCTATACAATGAGCAGTTCTTC
size: large; D: TRBD1; V: TRBV6-5; J: TRBJ2-3; CDR3: CASSYRLQGERTDTQYF; DNA: TGTGCCAGCAGTTACAGACTACAGGGGGAACGCACAGATACGCAGTATTTT
size: few; D: -; V: TRBV27; J: TRBJ2-7; CDR3: CASSKQGYEQYF; DNA: TGTGCCAGCAGTAAACAGGGCTACGAGCAGTACTTC
size: large; D: -; V: TRBV27; J: TRBJ2-7; CDR3: CASSPRTHSQHEQYF; DNA: TGTGCCAGCAGTCCACGGACCCACAGCCAGCACGAGCAGTACTTC
size: large; D: -; V: TRBV6-1; J: TRBJ1-2; CDR3: CASNPGEGYGYTF; DNA: TGTGCCAGCAACCCCGGGGAGGGGTACGGCTACACCTTC
size: medium-sized; D: -; V: TRBV12-3/TRBV12-4; J: TRBJ2-1; CDR3: CASTGGHSYNEQFF; DNA: TGTGCCAGCACCGGAGGGCATTCCTACAATGAGCAGTTCTTC
size: large; D: TRBD1; V: TRBV19; J: TRBJ1-1; CDR3: CASSVQTGGYTEAFF; DNA: TGTGCCAGTAGTGTCCAGACAGGGGGATACACTGAAGCTTTCTTT
size: medium-sized; D: TRBD2; V: TRBV7-3; J: TRBJ2-3; CDR3: CASSLISGAQSDTQYF; DNA: TGTGCCAGCAGCCTAATTAGCGGGGCACAATCAGATACGCAGTATTTT
size: large; D: -; V: TRBV6-4; J: TRBJ2-2; CDR3: CASSENTGELFF; DNA: TGTGCCAGCAGTGAGAACACCGGGGAGCTGTTTTTT
size: large; D: -; V: TRBV9; J: TRBJ2-1; CDR3: CASSVEDSSVGDEQFF; DNA: TGTGCCAGCAGCGTAGAGGACAGCTCCGTCGGCGATGAGCAGTTCTTC
size: medium-sized; D: TRBD2; V: TRBV5-4; J: TRBJ2-1; CDR3: CASSIVGGVSSYNEQFF; DNA: TGTGCCAGCAGCATTGTGGGGGGGGTCAGCTCCTACAATGAGCAGTTCTTC
size: large; D: -; V: TRBV6-2/TRBV6-3; J: TRBJ2-6; CDR3: CASSPQGEGANVLTF; DNA: TGTGCCAGCAGCCCCCAGGGAGAAGGGGCCAACGTCCTGACTTTC
size: medium-sized; D: -; V: TRBV4-2; J: TRBJ2-3; CDR3: CASSQSPGSADTQYF; DNA: TGTGCCAGCAGCCAAAGTCCCGGTTCCGCCGATACGCAGTATTTT
size: medium-sized; D: -; V: TRBV27; J: TRBJ2-7; CDR3: CASSLSASGSISYEQYF; DNA: TGTGCCAGCAGTTTATCGGCGAGCGGGTCGATCTCCTACGAGCAGTACTTC
size: few; D: -; V: TRBV5-1; J: TRBJ2-7; CDR3: CASSLDGNEQYF; DNA: TGCGCCAGCAGCTTGGACGGGAACGAGCAGTACTTC
size: few; D: TRBD1; V: TRBV5-1; J: TRBJ1-4; CDR3: CASSWTGTNEKLFF; DNA: TGCGCCAGCAGCTGGACAGGGACTAATGAAAAACTGTTTTTT
size: large; D: -; V: TRBV21-1; J: TRBJ1-1; CDR3: CASSLTGGPNTEAFF; DNA: TGTGCCAGCAGCCTAACGGGGGGTCCCAACACTGAAGCTTTCTTT
size: large; D: -; V: TRBV14; J: TRBJ2-7; CDR3: CASSPGTYEQYF; DNA: TGTGCCAGCAGCCCCGGGACCTACGAGCAGTACTTC
size: large; D: TRBD2; V: TRBV25-1; J: TRBJ2-7; CDR3: CATQRGPYEQYF; DNA: TGTGCCACTCAGCGGGGACCCTACGAGCAGTACTTC
size: medium-sized; D: -; V: TRBV6-4; J: TRBJ2-3; CDR3: CASSDSPFGGGGSGTDTQYF; DNA: TGTGCCAGCAGTGACTCTCCCTTTGGTGGTGGGGGCTCGGGAACAGATACGCAGTATTTT
size: large; D: -; V: TRBV6-4; J: TRBJ1-2; CDR3: CASSGDTNYGYTF; DNA: TGTGCCAGCAGTGGGGACACTAACTATGGCTACACCTTC
size: large; D: TRBD1; V: TRBV7-3; J: TRBJ2-1; CDR3: CASSLDRGFNEQFF; DNA: TGTGCCAGCAGCCTGGACAGGGGGTTCAATGAGCAGTTCTTC
size: large; D: -; V: TRBV27; J: TRBJ2-7; CDR3: CASSGTRLHEQYF; DNA: TGTGCCAGCAGTGGGACCAGGCTCCACGAGCAGTACTTC
size: large; D: -; V: TRBV19; J: TRBJ1-5; CDR3: CASREHGNRNQPQHF; DNA: TGTGCCAGTAGAGAACACGGCAATCGTAATCAGCCCCAGCATTTT
size: medium-sized; D: -; V: TRBV28; J: TRBJ2-2; CDR3: CASSLSTSGPNTGELFF; DNA: TGTGCCAGCAGTTTGTCCACTAGTGGCCCGAACACCGGGGAGCTGTTTTTT
size: large; D: TRBD1; V: TRBV4-1; J: TRBJ2-2; CDR3: CASSQGQGNTGELFF; DNA: TGCGCCAGCAGTCAGGGACAGGGAAACACCGGGGAGCTGTTTTTT
size: medium-sized; D: TRBD1; V: TRBV27; J: TRBJ1-4; CDR3: CASSPGTANEKLFF; DNA: TGTGCCAGCAGCCCCGGGACAGCAAATGAAAAACTGTTTTTT
size: large; D: -; V: TRBV19; J: TRBJ2-7; CDR3: CASSIIGGSYEQYF; DNA: TGTGCCAGTAGTATAATAGGGGGAAGCTACGAGCAGTACTTC
size: medium-sized; D: TRBD2; V: TRBV25-1; J: TRBJ2-2; CDR3: CASSGEGDTGELFF; DNA: TGTGCCAGCAGTGGGGAGGGCGACACCGGGGAGCTGTTTTTT
size: medium-sized; D: -; V: TRBV5-6; J: TRBJ2-7; CDR3: CASSLVGYSYEQYF; DNA: TGTGCCAGCAGCTTGGTGGGGTACTCCTACGAGCAGTACTTC